This T cell receptor (beta chain) is from a study of T cell repertoires in cytomegalovirus infection. About the research overall: The public TCR beta signatures pointed to both CMV infection and matching HLA type. Study conclusions and caveats: Clonotype analysis showed dominance of the ex vivo response by HLA-C-restricted CMV-specific TCR beta clonotypes. The study identified carriers of CMV plus the relevant HLA from cumulative public TCR beta family frequency.

This clonotype was observed a few times. Its antigen is still unknown. TCRdb reprocessed the reads with MiXCR, giving one entry per CDR3 protein. The sample records some 54,000 distinct CDR3 sequences, roughly a fifth being singletons. Germline values: CDR1 SGHRS, CDR2 YFSETQ. This CDR3 is 15 amino acids long. V lost 4 bases to trimming and J lost 6 bases, with 20 bases between them. The sequencing here drew on CD8+ T cells from cultured PBMCs, taken from culture after CMV antigen stimulation. The chain uses TRBV5-1 and TRBJ2-7; a weak D match, TRBD1 (5 bases). The clonotype originates from a human donor in good health (CMV status not recorded). Some clones in this sample may be carry-over from other donors' samples. The DNA for the CDR3 is TGCGCCAGCAGCACCAGGGTCCCAAGGGGTGCCGAGCAGTACTTC. This translates into CASSTRVPRGAEQYF.